One T cell receptor (beta chain) is described in this entry. These data belong to a study of blood T cell repertoires in COVID-19. Study context: Sites in the United States, Italy and Spain provided acute and convalescent COVID-19 samples.

Under the authors' procedure: Researchers report that nucleated cell counts were estimated from reference gene primer amplification. Here immunoSEQ multiplex PCR was the method, and the copy in TCRdb shows in-frame clones only, minus some. That table is the source of V, J and clone size, and D and trimming were worked out from the DNA. Here the sample spans some 150,000 clones, 65% to 90% being singletons. This clonotype was sampled from a woman aged 50 to 60 in a cohort sampled during active or convalescent COVID-19. Sequencing was done on a sample of peripheral blood.

CDR3 region: CASSRTGYGYGYTF. The DNA of the CDR3 is TGTGCCAGCAGTCGGACAGGGTACGGCTATGGCTACACCTTC. The chain recombines TRBV5-6 with TRBJ1-2, with TRBD1 matching over 8 bases. Unmatched junction bases numbered 7, after V lost 5 bases and J lost 4 bases. Per germline, CDR1 SGHDT and CDR2 YYEEEE. The CDR3 runs to 14 residues.